Listed below are T cell receptor beta chains from one sample, sequenced in a study of T-cell memory formation after mild COVID-19. TCRdb recomputed calls from the 5' RACE reads with MiXCR, one row per CDR3 protein. The table has hundreds of thousands of distinct CDR3 sequences, 13% to 15% seen once. The sample taken for sequencing was PBMCs or a T cell subset sorted from them (not recorded which). The receptors here all came from a young man who had mild COVID-19 (a few samples of this study predate the infection). Cell type and time point are not known. CDR3s include the opening cysteine and the closing phenylalanine or tryptophan. Fields, in order: CDR3 protein, CDR3 DNA, J gene, clone size, D gene, V gene. D genes are given only for firm matches. Size is stated for part of the rows, as once, few or many counts, or as a class when the clone is expanded.

CDR3 protein: CTSSQDWVSYNSPLHF; CDR3 DNA: TGCACCAGCAGCCAAGATTGGGTCTCCTATAATTCACCCCTCCACTTT; J gene: TRBJ1-6; clone size: -; D gene: -; V gene: TRBV4-3
CDR3 protein: CASRLAGGRSYEQYF; CDR3 DNA: TGTGCCAGCAGATTAGCGGGGGGCCGCTCCTACGAGCAGTACTTC; J gene: TRBJ2-7; clone size: -; D gene: TRBD2; V gene: TRBV6-5
CDR3 protein: CASSLWWDSPLHF; CDR3 DNA: TGTGCCAGCAGTTTATGGTGGGACTCACCCCTCCACTTT; J gene: TRBJ1-6; clone size: few; D gene: -; V gene: TRBV28
CDR3 protein: CASSPASRTGTEQFF; CDR3 DNA: TGTGCCAGCAGCCCCGCGTCCCGGACAGGGACTGAGCAGTTCTTC; J gene: TRBJ2-1; clone size: many; D gene: TRBD1; V gene: TRBV7-2
CDR3 protein: CASSYQEISGGAVTGELFF; CDR3 DNA: TGTGCCAGCAGTTACCAAGAAATTAGCGGGGGGGCCGTCACCGGGGAGCTGTTTTTT; J gene: TRBJ2-2; clone size: -; D gene: TRBD2; V gene: TRBV6-5
CDR3 protein: CASSRTSASGNTIYF; CDR3 DNA: TGTGCCAGCAGTCGTACAAGCGCCTCTGGAAACACCATATATTTT; J gene: TRBJ1-3; clone size: few; D gene: -; V gene: TRBV6-2/TRBV6-3
CDR3 protein: CASRVASNSPLHF; CDR3 DNA: TGCGCCAGCAGGGTGGCTTCGAATTCACCCCTCCACTTT; J gene: TRBJ1-6; clone size: few; D gene: -; V gene: TRBV5-1
CDR3 protein: CASTQTGGQIETQYF; CDR3 DNA: TGTGCCAGCACCCAGACAGGGGGCCAAATAGAGACCCAGTACTTC; J gene: TRBJ2-5; clone size: -; D gene: TRBD1; V gene: TRBV2
CDR3 protein: CASSPWTATNEKLFF; CDR3 DNA: TGTGCCAGCAGCCCCTGGACGGCAACTAATGAAAAACTGTTTTTT; J gene: TRBJ1-4; clone size: few; D gene: -; V gene: TRBV11-2
CDR3 protein: CASSLVASDTQYF; CDR3 DNA: TGTGCCAGCAGCTTAGTGGCTTCAGATACGCAGTATTTT; J gene: TRBJ2-3; clone size: many; D gene: -; V gene: TRBV7-8
CDR3 protein: CASRNSGGETQYF; CDR3 DNA: TGTGCCAGCAGGAATAGCGGGGGGGAGACCCAGTACTTC; J gene: TRBJ2-5; clone size: -; D gene: TRBD2; V gene: TRBV12-3/TRBV12-4
CDR3 protein: CASRRDGGSSPLHF; CDR3 DNA: TGTGCCAGCCGACGGGATGGGGGTAGTTCACCCCTCCACTTT; J gene: TRBJ1-6; clone size: few; D gene: -; V gene: TRBV9
CDR3 protein: CASSLTAGGGDYGYTF; CDR3 DNA: TGTGCCAGCAGCTTAACGGCGGGGGGCGGCGACTATGGCTACACCTTC; J gene: TRBJ1-2; clone size: -; D gene: -; V gene: TRBV7-8
CDR3 protein: CSALSGANVLTF; CDR3 DNA: TGCAGCGCGTTGTCTGGGGCCAACGTCCTGACTTTC; J gene: TRBJ2-6; clone size: -; D gene: -; V gene: TRBV29-1
CDR3 protein: CASTSLLAGEGDTQYF; CDR3 DNA: TGTGCCAGCACTTCCCTGTTAGCGGGGGAAGGGGATACGCAGTATTTT; J gene: TRBJ2-3; clone size: -; D gene: TRBD2; V gene: TRBV27
CDR3 protein: CAIRWDMSTEAFF; CDR3 DNA: TGTGCCATCAGGTGGGACATGTCCACTGAAGCTTTCTTT; J gene: TRBJ1-1; clone size: few; D gene: -; V gene: TRBV10-3
CDR3 protein: CSAYLGTGNTEAFF; CDR3 DNA: TGCAGCGCCTACCTGGGGACAGGGAACACTGAAGCTTTCTTT; J gene: TRBJ1-1; clone size: few; D gene: TRBD1; V gene: TRBV29-1
CDR3 protein: CASSPRGQGPDTQYF; CDR3 DNA: TGTGCCAGCTCACCACGTGGACAGGGCCCAGATACGCAGTATTTT; J gene: TRBJ2-3; clone size: few; D gene: TRBD1; V gene: TRBV18
CDR3 protein: CASMSGQGSSGEQFF; CDR3 DNA: TGCGCCAGCATGTCGGGACAGGGATCGTCGGGTGAGCAGTTCTTC; J gene: TRBJ2-1; clone size: few; D gene: TRBD1; V gene: TRBV10-2
CDR3 protein: CAIRLPGTSAAEAFF; CDR3 DNA: TGTGCCATCAGACTACCAGGGACATCAGCGGCTGAAGCTTTCTTT; J gene: TRBJ1-1; clone size: -; D gene: -; V gene: TRBV10-3
CDR3 protein: CASRPRTNTGELFF; CDR3 DNA: TGCGCCAGCAGGCCACGGACGAACACCGGGGAGCTGTTTTTT; J gene: TRBJ2-2; clone size: -; D gene: -; V gene: TRBV5-1
CDR3 protein: CATSRSSGTRDTQYF; CDR3 DNA: TGTGCCACCAGCAGAAGTTCAGGGACCAGAGATACGCAGTATTTT; J gene: TRBJ2-3; clone size: -; D gene: -; V gene: TRBV15
CDR3 protein: CASRQGARGANVLTF; CDR3 DNA: TGCGCCAGCAGACAGGGGGCGCGTGGGGCCAACGTCCTGACTTTC; J gene: TRBJ2-6; clone size: few; D gene: TRBD1; V gene: TRBV4-1
CDR3 protein: CASSATVRPEGEQFF; CDR3 DNA: TGTGCCAGCAGCGCCACCGTACGGCCGGAAGGTGAGCAGTTCTTC; J gene: TRBJ2-1; clone size: -; D gene: -; V gene: TRBV7-9
CDR3 protein: CASAQGQRGETQYF; CDR3 DNA: TGTGCCAGCGCCCAGGGACAGAGGGGGGAGACCCAGTACTTC; J gene: TRBJ2-5; clone size: few; D gene: TRBD1; V gene: TRBV4-2
CDR3 protein: CAIRRVSGTDTEAFF; CDR3 DNA: TGTGCCATCAGGAGGGTGTCGGGTACAGACACTGAAGCTTTCTTT; J gene: TRBJ1-1; clone size: many; D gene: -; V gene: TRBV10-3
CDR3 protein: CASSGGYSNQPQHF; CDR3 DNA: TGTGCCAGCAGCGGTGGCTATAGCAATCAGCCCCAGCATTTT; J gene: TRBJ1-5; clone size: few; D gene: -; V gene: TRBV2
CDR3 protein: CASRRQGAVDTQYF; CDR3 DNA: TGTGCCAGCAGACGACAGGGGGCTGTAGATACGCAGTATTTT; J gene: TRBJ2-3; clone size: few; D gene: TRBD1; V gene: TRBV12-3/TRBV12-4
CDR3 protein: CASSIFPPGEQFF; CDR3 DNA: TGTGCCAGTAGTATATTCCCACCGGGGGAGCAGTTCTTC; J gene: TRBJ2-1; clone size: many; D gene: -; V gene: TRBV19
CDR3 protein: CASSQDPGMEHGYTF; CDR3 DNA: TGTGCCAGCAGCCAAGACCCGGGAATGGAACATGGCTACACCTTC; J gene: TRBJ1-2; clone size: -; D gene: -; V gene: TRBV4-2
CDR3 protein: CASSPGEGTQHF; CDR3 DNA: TGTGCCAGCTCACCGGGGGAGGGGACCCAGCATTTT; J gene: TRBJ1-5; clone size: few; D gene: -; V gene: TRBV18
CDR3 protein: CASRFPEREVNYGYTF; CDR3 DNA: TGTGCCAGCAGGTTTCCGGAGCGGGAAGTTAACTATGGCTACACCTTC; J gene: TRBJ1-2; clone size: -; D gene: -; V gene: TRBV6-6
CDR3 protein: CAISAVGGSEAFF; CDR3 DNA: TGTGCCATCAGTGCGGTGGGGGGCTCTGAAGCTTTCTTT; J gene: TRBJ1-1; clone size: -; D gene: -; V gene: TRBV10-3
CDR3 protein: CASSSGQFNEQFF; CDR3 DNA: TGTGCCAGCAGCTCGGGACAGTTCAATGAGCAGTTCTTC; J gene: TRBJ2-1; clone size: -; D gene: TRBD1; V gene: TRBV9
CDR3 protein: CASSPPARGEQYF; CDR3 DNA: TGTGCCAGCAGTCCACCAGCGCGGGGAGAGCAGTATTTT; J gene: TRBJ2-3; clone size: few; D gene: -; V gene: TRBV6-5
CDR3 protein: CASSGTAGRAYNEQFF; CDR3 DNA: TGTGCCAGCAGTGGAACGGCAGGACGAGCCTACAATGAGCAGTTCTTC; J gene: TRBJ2-1; clone size: few; D gene: -; V gene: TRBV12-3/TRBV12-4
CDR3 protein: CASSPRQGRTNTEAFF; CDR3 DNA: TGTGCCAGCAGCCCTCGACAGGGCCGGACGAACACTGAAGCTTTCTTT; J gene: TRBJ1-1; clone size: -; D gene: TRBD1; V gene: TRBV7-9
CDR3 protein: CASSEGRGPGYTF; CDR3 DNA: TGTGCCAGCAGTGAAGGCAGGGGGCCTGGCTACACCTTC; J gene: TRBJ1-2; clone size: -; D gene: TRBD1; V gene: TRBV6-1
CDR3 protein: CASSQSIGPDRGYEKLFF; CDR3 DNA: TGCGCCAGCAGCCAATCCATCGGACCTGACAGGGGATATGAAAAACTGTTTTTT; J gene: TRBJ1-4; clone size: -; D gene: TRBD1; V gene: TRBV4-3
CDR3 protein: CASSESENTEAFF; CDR3 DNA: TGTGCCAGCAGTGAATCGGAGAACACTGAAGCTTTCTTT; J gene: TRBJ1-1; clone size: -; D gene: -; V gene: TRBV6-4
CDR3 protein: CASSVTSGPDTQYF; CDR3 DNA: TGTGCCAGCAGCGTAACCTCCGGGCCAGATACGCAGTATTTT; J gene: TRBJ2-3; clone size: -; D gene: -; V gene: TRBV9
CDR3 protein: CASSLESQLSGNTIYF; CDR3 DNA: TGCGCCAGCAGCTTGGAGAGCCAGCTCTCTGGAAACACCATATATTTT; J gene: TRBJ1-3; clone size: -; D gene: -; V gene: TRBV5-1
CDR3 protein: CASSYSALADDHSPLHF; CDR3 DNA: TGTGCCAGCAGTTACTCTGCGCTAGCGGACGACCATTCACCCCTCCACTTT; J gene: TRBJ1-6; clone size: -; D gene: -; V gene: TRBV6-5